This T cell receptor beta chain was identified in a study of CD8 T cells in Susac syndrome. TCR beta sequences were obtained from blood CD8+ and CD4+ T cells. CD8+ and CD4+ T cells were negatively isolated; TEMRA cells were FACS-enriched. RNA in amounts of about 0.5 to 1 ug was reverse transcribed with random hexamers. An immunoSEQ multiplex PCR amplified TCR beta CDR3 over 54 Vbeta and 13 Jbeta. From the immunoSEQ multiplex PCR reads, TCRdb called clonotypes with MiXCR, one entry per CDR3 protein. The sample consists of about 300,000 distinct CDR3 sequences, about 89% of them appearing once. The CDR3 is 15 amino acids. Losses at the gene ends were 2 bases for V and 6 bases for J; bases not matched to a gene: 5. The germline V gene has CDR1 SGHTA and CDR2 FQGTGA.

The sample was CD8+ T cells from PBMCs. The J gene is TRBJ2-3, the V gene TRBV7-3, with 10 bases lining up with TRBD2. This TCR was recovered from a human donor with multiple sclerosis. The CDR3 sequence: CASSLLAGVSDTQYF. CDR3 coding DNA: TGTGCCAGCAGCTTACTAGCGGGAGTATCGGATACGCAGTATTTT.